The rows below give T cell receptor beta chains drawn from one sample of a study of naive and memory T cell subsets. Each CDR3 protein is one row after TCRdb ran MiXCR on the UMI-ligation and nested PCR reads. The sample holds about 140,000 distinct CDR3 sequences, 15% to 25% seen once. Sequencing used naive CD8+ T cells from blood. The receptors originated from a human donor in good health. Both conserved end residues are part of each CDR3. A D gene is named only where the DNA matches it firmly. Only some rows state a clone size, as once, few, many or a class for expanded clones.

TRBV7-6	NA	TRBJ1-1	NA	CASSPEEGEAFF	TGTGCCAGCAGCCCAGAGGAGGGGGAAGCTTTCTTT
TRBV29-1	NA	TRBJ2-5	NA	CSVDWAKIEGETQYF	TGCAGCGTTGATTGGGCCAAAATAGAGGGAGAGACCCAGTACTTC
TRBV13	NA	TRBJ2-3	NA	CASSNRLEFGTDTQYF	TGTGCCAGCAGCAACCGACTAGAGTTTGGCACAGATACGCAGTATTTT
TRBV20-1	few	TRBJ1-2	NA	CSARGEMANYGYTF	TGCAGTGCTAGGGGAGAGATGGCGAACTATGGCTACACCTTC
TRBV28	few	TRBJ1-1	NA	CASSTGFMNTEAFF	TGTGCCAGCAGTACAGGGTTTATGAACACTGAAGCTTTCTTT
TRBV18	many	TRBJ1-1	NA	CASSPSVNLLWTEAFF	TGTGCCAGCTCACCATCGGTGAACCTACTGTGGACTGAAGCTTTCTTT
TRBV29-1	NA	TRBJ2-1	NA	CSVEGTEWDYNEQFF	TGCAGCGTTGAAGGGACAGAATGGGACTACAATGAGCAGTTCTTC
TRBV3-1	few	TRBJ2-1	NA	CASSQGPEGTNEQFF	TGTGCCAGCAGCCAAGGGCCCGAAGGGACCAATGAGCAGTTCTTC
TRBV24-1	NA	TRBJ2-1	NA	CATRTTGASNEQFF	TGTGCCACCCGCACGACGGGAGCTTCCAATGAGCAGTTCTTC
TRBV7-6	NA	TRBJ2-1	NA	CASSISGYNEQFF	TGTGCCAGCAGCATTAGCGGATACAATGAGCAGTTCTTC
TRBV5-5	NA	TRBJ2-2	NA	CASSFPEDDTGELFF	TGTGCCAGCAGCTTCCCCGAGGATGACACCGGGGAGCTGTTTTTT
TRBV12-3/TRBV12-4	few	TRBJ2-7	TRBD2	CASSFGAGGYF	TGTGCCAGCAGTTTTGGTGCGGGAGGATACTTC
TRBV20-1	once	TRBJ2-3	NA	CSARELRTDTQYF	TGCAGTGCTAGAGAGCTACGCACAGATACGCAGTATTTT
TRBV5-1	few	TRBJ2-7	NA	CASSVRGTDGTYEQYF	TGCGCCAGCAGCGTCCGCGGGACGGACGGTACCTACGAGCAGTACTTC
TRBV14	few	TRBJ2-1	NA	CASSQVANEQFF	TGTGCCAGCAGCCAAGTGGCCAATGAGCAGTTCTTC
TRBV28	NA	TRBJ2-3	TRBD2	CASSETSGGLGSTQNF	TGTGCCAGCAGCGAGACTAGCGGGGGCCTGGGGAGTACGCAGAATTTT
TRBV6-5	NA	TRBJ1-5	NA	CASSSAYSNQPQHF	TGTGCCAGCAGTTCGGCCTATAGCAATCAGCCCCAGCATTTT
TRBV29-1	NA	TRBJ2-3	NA	CSVESAGTDTQYF	TGCAGCGTTGAATCTGCGGGCACAGATACGCAGTATTTT
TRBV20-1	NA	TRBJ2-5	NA	CSARHLGAGAETQYF	TGCAGTGCTAGACACCTGGGGGCGGGAGCCGAGACCCAGTACTTC
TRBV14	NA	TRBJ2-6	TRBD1	CASSPNPGQAGANVLTF	TGTGCCAGCAGCCCGAACCCGGGACAGGCTGGGGCCAACGTCCTGACTTTC
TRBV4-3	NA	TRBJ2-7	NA	CASSLRTGAPYEQYF	TGCGCCAGCAGCCTCAGAACCGGCGCACCCTACGAGCAGTACTTC
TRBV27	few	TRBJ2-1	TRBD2	CASRAGAGGNNEQFF	TGTGCCAGCAGGGCGGGAGCGGGAGGGAACAATGAGCAGTTCTTC
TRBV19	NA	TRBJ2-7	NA	CASGWGGFDEQYF	TGTGCCAGCGGATGGGGGGGCTTCGACGAGCAGTACTTC
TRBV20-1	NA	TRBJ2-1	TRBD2	CSARDLRLAVNNEQFF	TGCAGTGCTAGAGATCTTCGACTAGCGGTGAACAATGAGCAGTTCTTC
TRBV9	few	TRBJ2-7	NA	CASSVWDTPNEQYF	TGTGCCAGCAGCGTTTGGGACACCCCTAACGAGCAGTACTTC
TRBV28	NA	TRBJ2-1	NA	CASFLTHNEQFF	TGTGCCAGCTTCCTGACCCACAATGAGCAGTTCTTC
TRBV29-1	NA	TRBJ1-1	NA	CSVDQTGNTEAFF	TGCAGCGTTGACCAGACAGGAAACACTGAAGCTTTCTTT
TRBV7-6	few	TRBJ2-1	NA	CASSLGGVNEQFF	TGTGCCAGCAGCTTAGGGGGAGTGAATGAGCAGTTCTTC
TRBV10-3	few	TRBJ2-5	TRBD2	CAIRTPGLAEPQYF	TGTGCCATCAGGACTCCGGGACTAGCGGAGCCCCAGTACTTC
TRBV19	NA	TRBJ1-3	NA	CASSSGTPSGNTIYF	TGTGCCAGTAGTAGCGGGACCCCCTCTGGAAACACCATATATTTT
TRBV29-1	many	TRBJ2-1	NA	CSSRDNEQFF	TGCAGCTCAAGGGACAATGAGCAGTTCTTC
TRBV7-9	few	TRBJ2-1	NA	CASSIVAVSSYNEQFF	TGTGCCAGCAGCATCGTAGCGGTTAGCTCCTACAATGAGCAGTTCTTC
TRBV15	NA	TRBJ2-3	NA	CATSSLGFTDTQYF	TGTGCCACCAGCAGCCTAGGGTTCACAGATACGCAGTATTTT
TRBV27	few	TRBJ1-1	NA	CASARGRDEAFF	TGTGCCAGCGCCAGAGGTAGAGATGAAGCTTTCTTT
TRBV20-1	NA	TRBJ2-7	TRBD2	CSAQPSGRYEQYF	TGCAGTGCCCAACCTAGCGGGAGATACGAGCAGTACTTC
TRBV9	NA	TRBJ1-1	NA	CASSVGSGSEAFF	TGTGCCAGCAGCGTAGGATCAGGATCTGAAGCTTTCTTT
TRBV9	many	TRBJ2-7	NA	CASSVGLGYEQYF	TGCGCCAGCAGTGTTGGCCTTGGGTACGAGCAGTACTTC
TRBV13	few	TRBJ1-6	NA	CASTLGSSPLHF	TGTGCCAGCACCCTGGGAAGCTCACCCCTCCACTTT
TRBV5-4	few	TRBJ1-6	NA	CASSLAREGSPLHF	TGTGCCAGCAGCTTGGCCAGGGAGGGTTCACCCCTCCACTTT
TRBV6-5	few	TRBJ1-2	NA	CASTGPTEGGYTF	TGTGCCAGCACCGGGCCGACAGAGGGCGGCTACACCTTC
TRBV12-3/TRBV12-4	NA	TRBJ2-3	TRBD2	CASTSGTSGRGWADTQYF	TGTGCCAGCACCTCCGGGACTAGCGGGAGAGGTTGGGCAGATACGCAGTATTTT
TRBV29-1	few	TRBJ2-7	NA	CSVDGGSSYEQYF	TGCAGCGTTGATGGTGGCAGCTCCTACGAGCAGTACTTC
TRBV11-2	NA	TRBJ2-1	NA	CASSPGWQGPWNEQFF	TGTGCCAGCAGCCCCGGGTGGCAGGGCCCTTGGAATGAGCAGTTCTTC
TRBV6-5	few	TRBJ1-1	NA	CASSSSRTNTEAFF	TGTGCCAGCAGTTCCAGCCGGACCAACACTGAAGCTTTCTTT
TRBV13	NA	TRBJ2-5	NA	CASSLKGGAQETQYF	TGTGCCAGCAGCTTAAAAGGGGGGGCGCAGGAGACCCAGTACTTC
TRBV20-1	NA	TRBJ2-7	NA	CSARVRGSYEQYF	TGCAGTGCTAGAGTGCGGGGTTCATACGAGCAGTACTTC
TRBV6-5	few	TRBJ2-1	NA	CASEGDNEQFF	TGTGCCAGCGAGGGGGACAATGAGCAGTTCTTC
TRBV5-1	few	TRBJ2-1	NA	CASSLEGPVNEQFF	TGCGCCAGCAGCTTGGAGGGGCCGGTGAATGAGCAGTTCTTC
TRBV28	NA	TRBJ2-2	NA	CASSTPTRGHTGELFF	TGTGCCAGCAGTACCCCGACTAGGGGCCACACCGGGGAGCTGTTTTTT
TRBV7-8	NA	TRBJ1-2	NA	CASSLYDSERGYTF	TGTGCCAGCAGCTTATATGACAGCGAACGGGGCTACACCTTC
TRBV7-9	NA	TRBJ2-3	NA	CASSLSVRTDTQYF	TGTGCCAGCAGCTTAAGCGTGAGGACAGATACGCAGTATTTT
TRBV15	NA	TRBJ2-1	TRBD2	CATMGLAPYNEQFF	TGTGCCACCATGGGACTAGCGCCATACAATGAGCAGTTCTTC
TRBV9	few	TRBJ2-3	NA	CASSPPTGVGTDTQYF	TGTGCCAGCAGCCCTCCGACAGGAGTGGGCACAGATACGCAGTATTTT
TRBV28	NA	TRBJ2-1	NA	CASSLPGSSYNEQFF	TGTGCCAGCAGTTTGCCAGGGAGCTCCTACAATGAGCAGTTCTTC
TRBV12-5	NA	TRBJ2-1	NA	CASGLIANEQFF	TGTGCTAGTGGTTTGATTGCCAATGAGCAGTTCTTC
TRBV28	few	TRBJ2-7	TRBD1	CASITPGQGTYEQYF	TGTGCCAGCATCACACCGGGACAGGGTACCTACGAGCAGTACTTC
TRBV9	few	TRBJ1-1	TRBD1	CASSATGGQGAFF	TGTGCCAGCAGCGCCACAGGGGGCCAGGGAGCTTTCTTT
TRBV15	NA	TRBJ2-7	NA	CATSSVGGGRVFSYEQYF	TGTGCCACCAGCAGCGTAGGGGGTGGCAGGGTGTTTTCCTACGAGCAGTACTTC
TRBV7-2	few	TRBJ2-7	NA	CASSLAGQLYEQYF	TGTGCCAGCAGCTTAGCCGGACAGTTATACGAGCAGTACTTC
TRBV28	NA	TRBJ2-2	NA	CASSFGVGTGELFF	TGTGCCAGCAGTTTCGGGGTTGGCACCGGGGAGCTGTTTTTT